The 15 T cell receptor beta chains below all came from one sample that was sequenced in a study of monozygotic twins with inflammatory bowel disease. TCRdb processed the 5' RACE reads again and assigns one entry to each CDR3 protein, with no DNA. The specimen's table records some 150,000 distinct CDR3 sequences. The specimen sequenced was blood. Receptors were obtained from a human donor with ulcerative colitis or Crohn's disease, or a healthy co-twin of an affected twin (not recorded which).

The chain recombines TRBV11-3 with TRBJ1-1. The CDR3 has 14 residues. Germline V gene data show CDR1 as SGHNT and CDR2 as YENEEA. The CDR3 is CASSLDREDTEAFF.

The chain links TRBV6-4 to TRBJ2-3; TCRdb calls TRBD2, which cannot be checked without DNA. Per the germline V gene, CDR1 is MRHNA and CDR2 is SNTAGT. The CDR3 is made up of 16 amino acids. This chain's CDR3 is CASSEKASGGTDTQYF.

The chain links TRBV7-2 to TRBJ2-7; TCRdb calls TRBD2, which cannot be checked without DNA. This CDR3 is built from 14 residues. Germline CDR1 is SGHTA and CDR2 is FQGNSA. This CDR3 reads CASSLGTSLGEQYF.

The chain couples TRBV11-2 to TRBJ2-1; the D gene TCRdb calls, TRBD1, cannot be checked with no DNA. CDR1 is SGHAT, CDR2 FQNNGV, per germline. The CDR3 sequence is 12 residues long. CDR3: CASRENGDEQFF. Drawing the rest from reference TRBV11-2 and TRBJ2-1, the complete variable domain is EAGVAQSPRYKIIEKRQSVAFWCNPISGHATLYWYQQILGQGPKLLIQFQNNGVVDDSQLPKDRFSAERLKGVDSTLKIQPAKLEDSAVYLCASRENGDEQFFGPGTRLTVL.

The chain combines TRBV7-2 with TRBJ1-2; the D call from TCRdb, TRBD1, cannot be confirmed without DNA. Per the germline V gene, CDR1 is SGHTA and CDR2 is FQGNSA. The CDR3 spans 16 residues. The CDR3 loop reads CASRRDRGLLNYGYTF.

The chain uses TRBV15 and TRBJ2-1; TCRdb's assignment of TRBD2 cannot be checked, as there is no DNA. CDR1 and CDR2 (germline): LNHNV, YYDKDF (reference sequence). The CDR3 runs 16 residues. The CDR3 reads CATSRVGTGGANEQFF.

This chain's CDR3 is CASGRGQPQHF. V usage is TRBV6-5 and J usage is TRBJ1-5; there is no DNA to check the TCRdb D call of TRBD1. The CDR3 loop spans 11 amino acids. Germline loops: CDR1 MNHEY, CDR2 SVGAGI.

The chain recombines TRBV5-5 with TRBJ1-6; no DNA is available, so the TRBD1 call from TCRdb remains unchecked. The CDR3 is 15 amino acids. Germline V gives CDR1 SGHKS, CDR2 YYEKEE (reference sequence). The CDR3: CASSEDRHLLSPLHF.

This rearrangement joins TRBV6-5 to TRBJ2-3; absent DNA, TCRdb's TRBD1 call cannot be checked. Germline-derived CDR1 and CDR2 are MNHEY and SVGAGI. This CDR3 has 16 amino acids. This chain's CDR3 is CASSYPRDRFVDTQYF.

The J gene is TRBJ2-7, the V gene TRBV28; TCRdb proposes TRBD1, but this gene call is untestable without DNA. The CDR3 has 13 residues. Germline assignment: CDR1 MDHEN and CDR2 SYDVKM. The CDR3 sequence is CASSADRVGEQYF.

This sequence joins TRBV6-1 and TRBJ2-5; the TCRdb call, TRBD2, lacks DNA for checking. Germline assignment: CDR1 MNHNS and CDR2 SASEGT. The CDR3 sequence is 17 residues long. The CDR3 sequence is CASSLSSSAGGRETQYF.

The V gene is TRBV7-2, the J gene TRBJ2-7. The CDR3 spans 12 residues. Germline V gene lookup returns CDR1 SGHTA and CDR2 FQGNSA. CDR3 in amino acids: CASSLDFYEQYF.

The chain has TRBV7-9 and TRBJ2-1; TCRdb returns TRBD2, unconfirmable since there is no DNA. Germline values: CDR1 SEHNR, CDR2 FQNEAQ (reference sequence). There are 14 residues in the CDR3. The CDR3 region is CASSYSSGTNEQFF.

CDR3 residues: CASSPPSDTQYF. This chain links TRBV9 with TRBJ2-3; no DNA is available, so the TRBD1 call from TCRdb remains unchecked. Germline loops: CDR1 SGDLS, CDR2 YYNGEE. The CDR3 runs 12 residues.

The V call is TRBV18, the J call TRBJ1-1; checking the TCRdb D call of TRBD1 is not possible without DNA. Germline V gives CDR1 KGHSH, CDR2 LQKENI. The length of the CDR3 is 14 residues. The CDR3 spells CASSPSGRGTEAFF.